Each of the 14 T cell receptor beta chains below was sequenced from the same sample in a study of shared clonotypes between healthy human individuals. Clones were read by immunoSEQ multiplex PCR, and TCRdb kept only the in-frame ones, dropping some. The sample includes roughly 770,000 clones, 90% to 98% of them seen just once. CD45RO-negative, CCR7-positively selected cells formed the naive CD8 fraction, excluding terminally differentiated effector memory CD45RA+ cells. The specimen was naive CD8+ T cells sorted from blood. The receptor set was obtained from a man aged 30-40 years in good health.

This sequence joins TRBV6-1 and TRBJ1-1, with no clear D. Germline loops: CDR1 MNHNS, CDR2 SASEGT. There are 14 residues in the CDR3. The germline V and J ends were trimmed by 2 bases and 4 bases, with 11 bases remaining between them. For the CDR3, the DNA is TGTGCCAGCAGTGAACCAGCCGGCCGCACTGAAGCTTTCTTT. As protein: CASSEPAGRTEAFF.

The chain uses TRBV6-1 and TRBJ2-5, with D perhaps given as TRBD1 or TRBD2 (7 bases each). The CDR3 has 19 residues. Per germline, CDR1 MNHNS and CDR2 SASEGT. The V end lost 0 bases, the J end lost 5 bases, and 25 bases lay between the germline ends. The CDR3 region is CASSEARGGRGRWQETQYF. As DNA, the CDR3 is TGTGCCAGCAGTGAAGCGAGGGGAGGGAGGGGGCGTTGGCAGGAGACCCAGTACTTC.

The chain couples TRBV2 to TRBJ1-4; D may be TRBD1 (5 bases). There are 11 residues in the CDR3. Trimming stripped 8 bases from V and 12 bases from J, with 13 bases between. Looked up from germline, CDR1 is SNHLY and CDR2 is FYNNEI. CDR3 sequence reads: CASYAGRELFF. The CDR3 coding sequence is TGTGCCAGCTACGCGGGGCGGGAACTGTTTTTT.

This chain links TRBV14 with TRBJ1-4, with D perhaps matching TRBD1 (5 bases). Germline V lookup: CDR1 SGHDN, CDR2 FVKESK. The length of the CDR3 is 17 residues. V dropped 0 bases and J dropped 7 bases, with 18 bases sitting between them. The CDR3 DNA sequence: TGTGCCAGCAGCCAAGAAGGGGTTTACTCGTCCGTTGAAAAACTGTTTTTT. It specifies CASSQEGVYSSVEKLFF.

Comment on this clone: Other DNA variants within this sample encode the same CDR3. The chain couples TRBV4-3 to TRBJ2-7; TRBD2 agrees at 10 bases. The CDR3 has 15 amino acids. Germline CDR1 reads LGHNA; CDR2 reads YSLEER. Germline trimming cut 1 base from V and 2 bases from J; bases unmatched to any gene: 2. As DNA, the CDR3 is TGCGCCAGCAGCCAAGGACTAGCGGGCCCCTACGAGCAGTACTTC. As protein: CASSQGLAGPYEQYF.

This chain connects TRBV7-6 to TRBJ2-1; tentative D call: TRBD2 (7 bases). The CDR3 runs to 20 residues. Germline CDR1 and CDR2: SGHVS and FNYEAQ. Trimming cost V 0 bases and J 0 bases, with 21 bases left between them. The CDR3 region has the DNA TGTGCCAGCAGCTTAGCCCCGCCCCACAGAGCGGGACACTCCTACAATGAGCAGTTCTTC. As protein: CASSLAPPHRAGHSYNEQFF.

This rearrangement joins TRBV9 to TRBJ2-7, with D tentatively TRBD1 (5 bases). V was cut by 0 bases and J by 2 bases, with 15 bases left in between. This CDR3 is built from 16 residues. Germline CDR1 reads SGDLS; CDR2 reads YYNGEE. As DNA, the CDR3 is TGTGCCAGCAGCGTAGATGCTGACCAGGGAACCTACGAGCAGTACTTC. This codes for CASSVDADQGTYEQYF. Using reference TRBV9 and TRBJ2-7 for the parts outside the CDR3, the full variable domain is DSGVTQTPKHLITATGQRVTLRCSPRSGDLSVYWYQQSLDQGLQFLIQYYNGEERAKGNILERFSAQQFPDLHSELNLSSLELGDSALYFCASSVDADQGTYEQYFGPGTRLTVT.

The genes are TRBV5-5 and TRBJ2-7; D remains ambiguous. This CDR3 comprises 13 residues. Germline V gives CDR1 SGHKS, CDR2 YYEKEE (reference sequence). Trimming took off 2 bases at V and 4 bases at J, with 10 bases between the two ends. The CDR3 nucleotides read TGTGCCAGCAGCTTATCTGTAGAGTACGAGCAGTACTTC. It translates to CASSLSVEYEQYF. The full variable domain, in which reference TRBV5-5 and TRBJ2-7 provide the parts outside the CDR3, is DAGVTQSPTHLIKTRGQQVTLRCSPISGHKSVSWYQQVLGQGPQFIFQYYEKEERGRGNFPDRFSARQFPNYSSELNVNALLLGDSALYLCASSLSVEYEQYFGPGTRLTVT.

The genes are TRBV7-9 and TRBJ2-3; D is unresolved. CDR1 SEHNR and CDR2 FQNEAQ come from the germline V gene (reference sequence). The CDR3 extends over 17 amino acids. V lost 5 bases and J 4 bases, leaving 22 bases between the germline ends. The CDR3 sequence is CASSIVSFFVKADTQYF. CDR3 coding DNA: TGTGCCAGCAGCATAGTTAGCTTTTTTGTTAAGGCAGATACGCAGTATTTT.

CDR3 DNA sequence: TGTGCCAGCAAAGACCAAGTCTATGGCTACACCTTC. Translated: CASKDQVYGYTF. The V and J genes are TRBV2 and TRBJ1-2; D gene uncertain. The CDR3 is 12 amino acids. Trimming took off 7 bases at V and 4 bases at J, with 10 bases between the two ends. Per germline, CDR1 SNHLY and CDR2 FYNNEI.

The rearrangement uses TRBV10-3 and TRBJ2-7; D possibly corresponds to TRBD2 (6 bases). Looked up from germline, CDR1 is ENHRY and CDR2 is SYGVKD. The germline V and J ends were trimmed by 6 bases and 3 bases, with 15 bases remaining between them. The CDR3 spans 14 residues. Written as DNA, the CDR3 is TGTGCCATCAGAGAAAACGGGGGTCTCTACGAGCAGTACTTC. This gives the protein CAIRENGGLYEQYF.

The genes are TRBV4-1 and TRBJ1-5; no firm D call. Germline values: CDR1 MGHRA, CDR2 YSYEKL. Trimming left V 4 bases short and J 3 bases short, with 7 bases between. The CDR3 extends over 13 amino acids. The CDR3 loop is CASSLSPNQPQHF. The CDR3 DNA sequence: TGCGCCAGCAGCCTTAGTCCCAATCAGCCCCAGCATTTT.

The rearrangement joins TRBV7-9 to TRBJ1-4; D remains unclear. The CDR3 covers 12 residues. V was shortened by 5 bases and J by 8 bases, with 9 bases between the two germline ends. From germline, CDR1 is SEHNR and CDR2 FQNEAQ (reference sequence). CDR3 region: CASSNAGEKLFF. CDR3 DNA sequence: TGTGCCAGCAGCAATGCCGGAGAAAAACTGTTTTTT.

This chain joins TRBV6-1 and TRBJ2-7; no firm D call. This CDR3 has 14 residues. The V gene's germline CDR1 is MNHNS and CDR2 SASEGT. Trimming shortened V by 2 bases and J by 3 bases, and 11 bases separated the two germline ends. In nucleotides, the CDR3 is TGTGCCAGCAGTGAAAGAAGGCAGAACTACGAGCAGTACTTC. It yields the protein CASSERRQNYEQYF.